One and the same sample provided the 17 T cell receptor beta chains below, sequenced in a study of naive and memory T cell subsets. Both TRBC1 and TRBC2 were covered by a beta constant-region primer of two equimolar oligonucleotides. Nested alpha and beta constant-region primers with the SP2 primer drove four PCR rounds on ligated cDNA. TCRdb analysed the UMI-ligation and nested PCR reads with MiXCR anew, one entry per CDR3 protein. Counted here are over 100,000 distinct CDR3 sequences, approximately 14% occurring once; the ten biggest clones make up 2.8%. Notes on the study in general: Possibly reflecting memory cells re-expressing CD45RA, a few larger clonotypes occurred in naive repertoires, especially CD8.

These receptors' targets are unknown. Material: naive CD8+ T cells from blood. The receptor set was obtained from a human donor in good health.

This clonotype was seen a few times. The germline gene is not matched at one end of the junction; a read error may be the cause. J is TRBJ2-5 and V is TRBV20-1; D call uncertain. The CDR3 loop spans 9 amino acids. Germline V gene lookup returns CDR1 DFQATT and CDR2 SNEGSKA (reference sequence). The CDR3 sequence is CSASVDRNF. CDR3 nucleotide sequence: TGCAGTGCTAGCGTAGACCGTAACTTC.

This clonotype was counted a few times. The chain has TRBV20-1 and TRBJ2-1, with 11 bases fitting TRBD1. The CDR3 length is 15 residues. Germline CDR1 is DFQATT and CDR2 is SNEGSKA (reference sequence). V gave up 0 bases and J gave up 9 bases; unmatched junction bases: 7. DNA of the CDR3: TGCAGTGCTAGAGATGAGGGACAGGGGGTCCCTGAGCAGTTCTTC. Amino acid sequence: CSARDEGQGVPEQFF.

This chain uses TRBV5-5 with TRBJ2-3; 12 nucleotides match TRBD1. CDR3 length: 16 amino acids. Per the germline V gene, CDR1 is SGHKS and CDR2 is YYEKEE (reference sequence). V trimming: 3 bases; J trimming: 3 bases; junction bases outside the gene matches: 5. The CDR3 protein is CASSSGTGGATDTQYF. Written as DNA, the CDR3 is TGTGCCAGCAGCTCAGGGACAGGGGGCGCGACAGATACGCAGTATTTT.

The CDR3 reads CASSLEETSGGSYNEQFF. Here the CDR3 DNA reads TGCGCCAGCAGCTTGGAGGAGACTAGCGGGGGCTCCTACAATGAGCAGTTCTTC. The chain combines TRBV5-1 with TRBJ2-1, with 12 bases aligning to TRBD2. Germline assignment: CDR1 SGHRS and CDR2 YFSETQ. CDR3 length: 18 residues. J was trimmed by 0 bases and V by 0 bases; bases with no gene match: 4.

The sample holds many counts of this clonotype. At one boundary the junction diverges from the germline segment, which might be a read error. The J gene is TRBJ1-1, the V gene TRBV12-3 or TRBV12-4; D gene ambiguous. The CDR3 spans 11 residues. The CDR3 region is CASSPGVEAFF. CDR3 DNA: TGCGCCAGCAGTCCAGGAGTTGAAGCTTTCTTT.

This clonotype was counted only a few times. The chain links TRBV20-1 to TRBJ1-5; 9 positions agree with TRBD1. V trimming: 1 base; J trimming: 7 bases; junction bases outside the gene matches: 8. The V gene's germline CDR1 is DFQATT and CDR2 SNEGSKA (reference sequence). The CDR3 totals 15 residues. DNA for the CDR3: TGCAGTGCTAGAGTTGGGACAGGGCAGGGGCAGCCCCAGCATTTT. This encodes CSARVGTGQGQPQHF.

The chain's CDR3 is CASSEALRGNSLGFF. The CDR3 DNA follows: TGTGCCAGCAGTGAAGCGCTTCGGGGGAACTCCCTGGGGTTCTTC. This chain links TRBV2 with TRBJ2-1; D is perhaps TRBD2 (6 bases). The CDR3 is made up of 15 amino acids. Germline V gene lookup returns CDR1 SNHLY and CDR2 FYNNEI. V was clipped by 0 bases and J by 15 bases, with 21 bases between them.

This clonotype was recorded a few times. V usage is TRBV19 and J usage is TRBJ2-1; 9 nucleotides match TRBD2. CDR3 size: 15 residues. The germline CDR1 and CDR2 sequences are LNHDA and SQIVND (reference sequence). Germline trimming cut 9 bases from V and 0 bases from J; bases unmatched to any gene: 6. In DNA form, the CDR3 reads TGTGCCAGCCGCCTAGCGGGACACTCCTACAATGAGCAGTTCTTC. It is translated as CASRLAGHSYNEQFF.

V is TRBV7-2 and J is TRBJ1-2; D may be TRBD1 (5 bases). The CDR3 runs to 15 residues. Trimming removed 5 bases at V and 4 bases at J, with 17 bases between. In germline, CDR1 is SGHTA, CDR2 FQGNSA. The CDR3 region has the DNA TGTGCCAGCAGCCCCCGTGGGGGGTTCCCCTATGGCTACACCTTC. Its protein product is CASSPRGGFPYGYTF.

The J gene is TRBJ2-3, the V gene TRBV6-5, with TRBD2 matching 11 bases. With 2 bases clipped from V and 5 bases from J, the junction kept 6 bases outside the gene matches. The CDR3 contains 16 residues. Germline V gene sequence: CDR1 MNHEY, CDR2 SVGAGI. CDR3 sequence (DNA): TGTGCCAGCAGTTACCAACTAGCGGGAGTAGGAGATACGCAGTATTTT. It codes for CASSYQLAGVGDTQYF.

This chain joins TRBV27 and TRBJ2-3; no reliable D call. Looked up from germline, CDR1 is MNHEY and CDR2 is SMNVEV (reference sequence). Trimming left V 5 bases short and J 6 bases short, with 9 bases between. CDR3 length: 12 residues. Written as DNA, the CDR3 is TGTGCCAGCAGTGGCCAGTGGGATACGCAGTATTTT. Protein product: CASSGQWDTQYF.

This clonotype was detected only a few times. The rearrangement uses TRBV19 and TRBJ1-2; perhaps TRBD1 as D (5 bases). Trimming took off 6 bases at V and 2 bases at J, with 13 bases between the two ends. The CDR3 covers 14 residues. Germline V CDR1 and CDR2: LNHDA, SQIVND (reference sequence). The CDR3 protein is CASSPREANYGYTF. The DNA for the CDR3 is TGTGCCAGTAGCCCCAGGGAGGCCAACTATGGCTACACCTTC.

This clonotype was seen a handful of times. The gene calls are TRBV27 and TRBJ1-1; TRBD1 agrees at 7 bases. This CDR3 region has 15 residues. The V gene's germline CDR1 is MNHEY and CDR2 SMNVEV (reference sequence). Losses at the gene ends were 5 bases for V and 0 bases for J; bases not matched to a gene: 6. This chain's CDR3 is CASSIDRAMNTEAFF. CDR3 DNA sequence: TGTGCCAGCAGTATAGACAGGGCTATGAACACTGAAGCTTTCTTT.

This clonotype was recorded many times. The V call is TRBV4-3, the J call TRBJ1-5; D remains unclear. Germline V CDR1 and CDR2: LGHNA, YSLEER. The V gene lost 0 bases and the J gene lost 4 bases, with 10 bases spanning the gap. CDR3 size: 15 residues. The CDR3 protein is CASSQDWADNQPQHF. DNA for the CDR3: TGCGCCAGCAGCCAAGATTGGGCAGATAATCAGCCCCAGCATTTT.

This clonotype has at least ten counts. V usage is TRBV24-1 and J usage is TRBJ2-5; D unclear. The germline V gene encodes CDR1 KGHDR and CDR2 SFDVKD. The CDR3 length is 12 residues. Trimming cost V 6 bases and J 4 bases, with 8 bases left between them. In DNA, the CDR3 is TGTGCCACCAGTCCGCGTGGAGAGACCCAGTACTTC. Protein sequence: CATSPRGETQYF.

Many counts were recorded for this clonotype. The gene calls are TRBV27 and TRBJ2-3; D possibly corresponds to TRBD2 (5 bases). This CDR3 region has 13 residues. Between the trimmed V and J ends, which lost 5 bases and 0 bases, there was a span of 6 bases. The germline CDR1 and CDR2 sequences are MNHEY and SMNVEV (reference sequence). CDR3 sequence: CASSRTSTDTQYF. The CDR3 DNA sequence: TGTGCCAGCAGTCGGACTAGCACAGATACGCAGTATTTT.

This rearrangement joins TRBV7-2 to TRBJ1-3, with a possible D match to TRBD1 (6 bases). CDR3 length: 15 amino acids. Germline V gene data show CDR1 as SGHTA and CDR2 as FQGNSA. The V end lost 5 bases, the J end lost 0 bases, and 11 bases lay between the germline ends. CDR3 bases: TGTGCCAGCAGCGCAGACAGGATCTCTGGAAACACCATATATTTT. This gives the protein CASSADRISGNTIYF.